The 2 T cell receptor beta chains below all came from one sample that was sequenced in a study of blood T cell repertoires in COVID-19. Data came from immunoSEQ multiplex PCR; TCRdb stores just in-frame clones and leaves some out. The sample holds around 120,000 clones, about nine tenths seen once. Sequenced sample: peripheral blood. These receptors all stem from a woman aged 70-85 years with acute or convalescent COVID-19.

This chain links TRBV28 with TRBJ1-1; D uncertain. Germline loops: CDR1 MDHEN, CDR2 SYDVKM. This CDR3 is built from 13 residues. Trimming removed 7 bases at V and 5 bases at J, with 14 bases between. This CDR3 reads CASIAGGRTEAFF. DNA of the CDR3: TGTGCCAGCATAGCGGGAGGGAGGACTGAAGCTTTCTTT.

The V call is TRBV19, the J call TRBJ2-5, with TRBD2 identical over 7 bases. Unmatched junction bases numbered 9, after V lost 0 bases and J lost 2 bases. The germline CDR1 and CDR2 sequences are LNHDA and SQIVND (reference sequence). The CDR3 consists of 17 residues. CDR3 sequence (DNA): TGTGCCAGTAGTATAGATAGGGCTAGCGGTCAACAAGAGACCCAGTACTTC. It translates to CASSIDRASGQQETQYF.